Many counts were recorded for the clone carrying this T cell receptor (beta chain). A CD8+CD4-CCR7+CD45RA+ gate was used to sort naive CD8 T cells. The sample belongs to a study of molecular identifiers for immune sequencing clone quantification. MiXCR, run by TCRdb on the PCR reads, gives a single entry per CDR3 protein. The sample shows some 97,000 distinct CDR3 sequences, 20% to 25% of them seen only once. V gave up 2 bases and J gave up 1 base, with 5 bases separating them. In germline, CDR1 is MNHEY, CDR2 SVGAGI. CDR3 length: 14 residues. The sample consisted of naive CD8+ T cells from blood, with Jurkat cell RNA spiked in. Stated subset: FACS-sorted CD8+CD4-CCR7+CD45RA+ naive T cells. The V gene is TRBV6-5, the J gene TRBJ2-2; D ambiguous. The source is a human donor in good health. Some libraries in this study had Jurkat cell RNA spiked in. The CDR3 nucleotides are TGTGCCAGCAGTTACGGGGAGAACACCGGGGAGCTGTTTTTT. Amino acids: CASSYGENTGELFF.